These 5 T cell receptor beta chains originate from one sample sequenced in a study of T cells after yellow fever vaccination. MiXCR, applied by TCRdb to the 5' RACE reads, yields one record per CDR3 protein. The sample lists approximately 250,000 distinct CDR3 sequences, 5.5% to 8.5% occurring once. Sequenced here: CD4+ T cells sorted from PBMCs, sampled on the day of the yellow fever booster vaccination. All receptors derive from a man aged 30 to 45 who received the YFV17D yellow fever vaccine.

This clonotype was picked up many times. CDR3 sequence (DNA): TGCGCCAGCAGCCTCGGGGGGAGCCTCCAAGAGACCCAGTACTTC. It specifies CASSLGGSLQETQYF. The V call is TRBV5-1, the J call TRBJ2-5; 7 bases agree with TRBD2. Germline-derived CDR1 and CDR2 are SGHRS and YFSETQ. V trimming: 4 bases; J trimming: 1 base; junction bases outside the gene matches: 7. The CDR3 spans 15 residues. Filled out from reference TRBV5-1 and TRBJ2-5, the complete variable domain reads KAGVTQTPRYLIKTRGQQVTLSCSPISGHRSVSWYQQTPGQGLQFLFEYFSETQRNKGNFPGRFSGRQFSNSRSEMNVSTLELGDSALYLCASSLGGSLQETQYFGPGTRLLVL.

This clonotype was counted only a few times. CDR3 DNA sequence: TGCGCCAGCAACCCGTCTCTGGGGACTGAAGCTTTCTTT. This translates into CASNPSLGTEAFF. This sequence joins TRBV5-1 and TRBJ1-1; D unresolved. Germline CDR1 is SGHRS and CDR2 is YFSETQ. The CDR3 contains 13 residues. V gave up 6 bases and J gave up 5 bases, with 14 bases separating them.

This clonotype was observed a handful of times. This chain joins TRBV20-1 and TRBJ1-2; D is possibly TRBD1 (5 bases). The CDR3 runs 13 residues. Between the trimmed V and J ends, which lost 4 bases and 0 bases, there was a span of 9 bases. Germline values: CDR1 DFQATT, CDR2 SNEGSKA (reference sequence). The CDR3 region is CSAIRVSNYGYTF. The CDR3 DNA reads TGCAGTGCTATCAGGGTTTCTAACTATGGCTACACCTTC.

The CDR3, as DNA: TGTGCCAGCAGCCAGCGGCGCAGCGAGGACCAGCCCCAGCATTTT. Protein: CASSQRRSEDQPQHF. V is TRBV2 and J is TRBJ1-5; no definite D call. Germline assignment: CDR1 SNHLY and CDR2 FYNNEI. This CDR3 is 15 amino acids long. V shed 6 bases and J shed 7 bases, with 19 bases lying between them.

This clonotype was counted at least ten times. The V and J genes are TRBV19 and TRBJ1-6, with 7 bases fitting TRBD1. The germline V gene has CDR1 LNHDA and CDR2 SQIVND (reference sequence). The CDR3 spans 14 residues. V shed 6 bases, J shed 7 bases, and the junction held 6 bases outside the gene matches. CDR3 region: CASRAGGNNSPLHF. The DNA for the CDR3 is TGTGCCAGTAGAGCAGGGGGTAACAATTCACCCCTCCACTTT. The full variable domain, with the rest looked up from reference TRBV19 and TRBJ1-6, is DGGITQSPKYLFRKEGQNVTLSCEQNLNHDAMYWYRQDPGQGLRLIYYSQIVNDFQKGDIAEGYSVSREKKESFPLTVTSAQKNPTAFYLCASRAGGNNSPLHFGNGTRLTVT.